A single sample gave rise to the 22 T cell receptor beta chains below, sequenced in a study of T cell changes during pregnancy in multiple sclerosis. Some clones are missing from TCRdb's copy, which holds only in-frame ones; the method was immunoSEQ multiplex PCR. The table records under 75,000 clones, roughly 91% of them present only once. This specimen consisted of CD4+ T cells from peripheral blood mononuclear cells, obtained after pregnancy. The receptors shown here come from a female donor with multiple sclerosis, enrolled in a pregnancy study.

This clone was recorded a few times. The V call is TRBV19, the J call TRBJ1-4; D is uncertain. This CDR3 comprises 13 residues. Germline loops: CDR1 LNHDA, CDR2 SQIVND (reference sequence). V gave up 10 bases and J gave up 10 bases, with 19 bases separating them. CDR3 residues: CATGEGGTGKLFF. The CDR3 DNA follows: TGTGCCACCGGTGAAGGCGGCACTGGAAAACTGTTTTTT.

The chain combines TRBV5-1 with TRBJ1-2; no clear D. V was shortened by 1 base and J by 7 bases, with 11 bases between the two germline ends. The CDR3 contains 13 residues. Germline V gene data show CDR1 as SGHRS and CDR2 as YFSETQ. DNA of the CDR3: TGCGCCAGCAGCTTGAGGGAGGGCGGTGGCTACACCTTC. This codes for CASSLREGGGYTF.

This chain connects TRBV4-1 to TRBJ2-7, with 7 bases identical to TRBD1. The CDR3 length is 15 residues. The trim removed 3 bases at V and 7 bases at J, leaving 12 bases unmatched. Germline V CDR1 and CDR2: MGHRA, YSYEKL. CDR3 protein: CASSHLQGTGWEQYF. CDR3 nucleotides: TGCGCCAGCAGCCACCTACAGGGGACCGGTTGGGAGCAGTACTTC.

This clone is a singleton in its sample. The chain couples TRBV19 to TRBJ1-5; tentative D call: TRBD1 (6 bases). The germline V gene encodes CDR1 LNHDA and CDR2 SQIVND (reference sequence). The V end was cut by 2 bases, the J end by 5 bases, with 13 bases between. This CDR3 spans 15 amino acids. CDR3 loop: CASSIFRDNYQPQHF. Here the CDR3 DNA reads TGTGCCAGTAGTATATTCCGGGACAATTATCAGCCCCAGCATTTT.

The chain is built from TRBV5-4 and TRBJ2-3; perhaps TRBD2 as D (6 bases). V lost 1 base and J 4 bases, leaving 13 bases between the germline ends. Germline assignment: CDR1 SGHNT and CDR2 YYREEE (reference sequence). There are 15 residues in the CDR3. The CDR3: CASSLPLGGADTQYF. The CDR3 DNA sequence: TGTGCCAGCAGCTTGCCTCTAGGAGGGGCAGATACGCAGTATTTT.

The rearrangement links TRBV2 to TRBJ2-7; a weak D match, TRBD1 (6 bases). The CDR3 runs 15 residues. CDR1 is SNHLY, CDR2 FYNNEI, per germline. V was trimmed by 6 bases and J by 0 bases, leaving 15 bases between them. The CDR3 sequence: CASRNGGRGSYEQYF. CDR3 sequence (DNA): TGTGCCAGCAGGAATGGGGGCAGGGGCTCCTACGAGCAGTACTTC.

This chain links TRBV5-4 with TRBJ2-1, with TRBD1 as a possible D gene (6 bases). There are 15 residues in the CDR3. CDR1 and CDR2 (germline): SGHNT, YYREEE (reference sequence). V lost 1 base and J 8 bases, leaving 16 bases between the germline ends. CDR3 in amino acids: CASSLRGKGDDEQFF. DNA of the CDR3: TGTGCCAGCAGCTTGAGAGGGAAGGGGGATGATGAGCAGTTCTTC.

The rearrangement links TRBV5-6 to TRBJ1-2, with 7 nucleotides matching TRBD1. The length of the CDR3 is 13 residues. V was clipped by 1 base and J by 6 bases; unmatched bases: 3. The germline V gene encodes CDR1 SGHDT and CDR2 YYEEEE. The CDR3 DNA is TGTGCCAGCAGCTTGAGTACAGGGGATGGCTACACCTTC. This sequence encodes CASSLSTGDGYTF.

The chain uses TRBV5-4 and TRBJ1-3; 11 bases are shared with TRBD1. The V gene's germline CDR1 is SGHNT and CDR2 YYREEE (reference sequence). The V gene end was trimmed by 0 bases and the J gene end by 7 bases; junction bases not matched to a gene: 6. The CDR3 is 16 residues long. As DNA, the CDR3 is TGTGCCAGCAGCTTGGCAGGACAGGGGGCGCGGAACACCATATATTTT. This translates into CASSLAGQGARNTIYF.

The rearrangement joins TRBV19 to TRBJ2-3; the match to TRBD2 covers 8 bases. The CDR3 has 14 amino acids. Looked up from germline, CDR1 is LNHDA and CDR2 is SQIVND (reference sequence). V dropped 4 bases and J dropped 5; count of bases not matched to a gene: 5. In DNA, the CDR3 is TGTGCCAGTAGTAAAGCGGGAGTTAAAGATACGCAGTATTTT. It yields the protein CASSKAGVKDTQYF.

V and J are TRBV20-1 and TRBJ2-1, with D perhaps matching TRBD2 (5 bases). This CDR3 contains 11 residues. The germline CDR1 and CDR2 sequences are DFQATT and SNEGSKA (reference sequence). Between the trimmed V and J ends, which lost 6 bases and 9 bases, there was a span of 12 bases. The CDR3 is CSATLEPEQFF. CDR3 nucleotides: TGCAGTGCCACACTAGAGCCTGAGCAGTTCTTC.

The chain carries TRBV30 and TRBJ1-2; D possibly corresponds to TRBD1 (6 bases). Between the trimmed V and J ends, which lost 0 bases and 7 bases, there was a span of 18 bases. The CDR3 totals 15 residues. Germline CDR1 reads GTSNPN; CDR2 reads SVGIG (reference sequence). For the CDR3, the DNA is TGTGCCTGGAGTGTTACTACAGGGAAGGATGGTGGCTACACCTTC. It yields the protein CAWSVTTGKDGGYTF.

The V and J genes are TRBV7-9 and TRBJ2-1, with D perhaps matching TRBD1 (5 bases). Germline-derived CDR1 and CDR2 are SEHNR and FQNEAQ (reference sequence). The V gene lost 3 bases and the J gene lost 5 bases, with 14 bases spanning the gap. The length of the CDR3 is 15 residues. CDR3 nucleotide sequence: TGTGCCAGCAGCTTTAAGGGGTTGCAGAACAATGAGCAGTTCTTC. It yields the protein CASSFKGLQNNEQFF.

CDR3 bases: TGCGCCAGCACCGCAGGGGGAAGGACTGAAGCTTTCTTT. Translation gives CASTAGGRTEAFF. V usage is TRBV5-1 and J usage is TRBJ1-1; 7 bases map to TRBD1. V was clipped by 6 bases and J by 5 bases; unmatched bases: 7. This CDR3 comprises 13 residues. Germline V CDR1 and CDR2: SGHRS, YFSETQ.

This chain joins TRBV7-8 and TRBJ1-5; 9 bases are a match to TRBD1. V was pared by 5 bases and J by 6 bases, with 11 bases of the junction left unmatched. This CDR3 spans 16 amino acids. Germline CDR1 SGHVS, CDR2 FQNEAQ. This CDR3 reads CASSIGQGRIIQPQHF. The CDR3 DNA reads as TGTGCCAGCAGCATTGGACAGGGGCGAATAATTCAGCCCCAGCATTTT.

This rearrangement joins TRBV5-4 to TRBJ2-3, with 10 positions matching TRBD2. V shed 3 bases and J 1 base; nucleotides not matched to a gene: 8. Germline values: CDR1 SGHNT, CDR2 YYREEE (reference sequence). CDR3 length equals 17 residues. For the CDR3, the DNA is TGTGCCAGCAGCTCTTCCCCAACTAGCGGGGGCACAGATACGCAGTATTTT. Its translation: CASSSSPTSGGTDTQYF.

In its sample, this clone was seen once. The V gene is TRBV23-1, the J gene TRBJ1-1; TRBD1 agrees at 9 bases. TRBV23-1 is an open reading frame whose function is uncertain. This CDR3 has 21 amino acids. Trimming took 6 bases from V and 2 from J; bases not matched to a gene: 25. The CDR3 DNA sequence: TGCGCCAGCAGCCGAAAGGGCGGGACAGGGTCCCCTCCAACCTTTAACACTGAAGCTTTCTTT. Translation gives CASSRKGGTGSPPTFNTEAFF.

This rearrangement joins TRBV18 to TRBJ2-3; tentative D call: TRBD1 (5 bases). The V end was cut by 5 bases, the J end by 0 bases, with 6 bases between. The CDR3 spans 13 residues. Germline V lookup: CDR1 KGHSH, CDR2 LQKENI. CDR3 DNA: TGTGCCAGCTCAGACAGAAGCACAGATACGCAGTATTTT. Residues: CASSDRSTDTQYF.

The CDR3 DNA is TGTGCCACCAGCGGACGGACAGCGACCTATGGCTACACCTTC. It encodes CATSGRTATYGYTF. This rearrangement joins TRBV15 to TRBJ1-2; possible D gene TRBD1, 6 bases. The CDR3 runs 14 residues. Germline values: CDR1 LNHNV, CDR2 YYDKDF (reference sequence). The ends were cut back, 5 bases at V and 4 bases at J, with 14 bases in the middle.

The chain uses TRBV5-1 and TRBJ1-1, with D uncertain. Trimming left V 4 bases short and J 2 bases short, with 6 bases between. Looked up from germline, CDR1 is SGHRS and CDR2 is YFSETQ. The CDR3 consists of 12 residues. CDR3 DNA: TGCGCCAGCAGCGCACTCAACACTGAAGCTTTCTTT. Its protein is CASSALNTEAFF.

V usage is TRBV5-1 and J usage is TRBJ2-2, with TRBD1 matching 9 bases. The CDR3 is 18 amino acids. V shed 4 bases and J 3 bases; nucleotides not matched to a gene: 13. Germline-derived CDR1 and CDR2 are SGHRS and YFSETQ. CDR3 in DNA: TGCGCCAGCAGCCAAACCTTACAGGGGGCTACGGACACCGGGGAGCTGTTTTTT. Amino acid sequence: CASSQTLQGATDTGELFF.

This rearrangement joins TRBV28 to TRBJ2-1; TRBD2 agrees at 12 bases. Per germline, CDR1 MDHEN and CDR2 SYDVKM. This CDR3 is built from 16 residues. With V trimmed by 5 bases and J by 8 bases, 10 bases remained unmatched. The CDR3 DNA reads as TGTGCCAGCAGTGCCGGGCTAGCGGGAGGGCCGGATGAGCAGTTCTTC. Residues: CASSAGLAGGPDEQFF.